What follows are 24 T cell receptor beta chains derived from one specimen sequenced in a study of CD8+CD57+ T cells in acquired aplastic anemia. Patients sequenced had flow cytometry evidence of CD8+CD57+ cell expansion. Genomic DNA provided the template from which TCR beta VDJ and CDR3 profiles were obtained. Each CDR3 protein is one row after TCRdb ran MiXCR on the reads. Of about 98,000 distinct CDR3 sequences in the sample, 55% to 80% were seen once. What was sequenced was sorted CD4+, CD8+, or CD8+CD57+ T cells (not recorded which) from PBMCs. The receptors derive from a human donor with aplastic anemia.

The genes are TRBV10-3 and TRBJ2-7, with D uncertain. This CDR3 has 12 amino acids. V lost 6 bases, J lost 10 bases, and 16 bases lay in between. Germline assignment: CDR1 ENHRY and CDR2 SYGVKD. This chain's CDR3 is CAIRENSENQYF. CDR3 nucleotide sequence: TGTGCCATCAGGGAAAACTCGGAGAACCAGTACTTC.

This clonotype was detected ten times or more. The CDR3 sequence is CASSLTLAERYTDTQYF. CDR3 bases: TGTGCCAGCAGCTTAACCCTAGCGGAGAGGTACACAGATACGCAGTATTTT. V gene TRBV7-6 combines with J gene TRBJ2-3; TRBD2 matches 7 bases. The CDR3 spans 17 residues. The germline V gene encodes CDR1 SGHVS and CDR2 FNYEAQ. Trimming at V came to 2 bases and at J to 2 bases, leaving 10 bases not matched to a gene.

This clonotype was detected only a few times. This chain joins TRBV27 and TRBJ1-1, with 8 bases matching TRBD1. Germline values: CDR1 MNHEY, CDR2 SMNVEV (reference sequence). This CDR3 contains 18 residues. With V trimmed by 5 bases and J by 5 bases, 19 bases remained unmatched. The CDR3 DNA is TGTGCCAGCAGTCCCGACCTTGTCTCAGGGGGCAAAGGGACTGAAGCTTTCTTT. It is translated as CASSPDLVSGGKGTEAFF.

This clonotype occurred many times. CDR3 coding DNA: TGTGCCAGCAGTGAGACTAGCGGGGGCACAGATACGCAGTATTTT. It specifies CASSETSGGTDTQYF. The chain carries TRBV6-4 and TRBJ2-3, with TRBD2 identical over 11 bases. This CDR3 is built from 15 residues. With 3 bases clipped from V and 1 base from J, the junction kept 0 bases outside the gene matches. From germline, CDR1 is MRHNA and CDR2 SNTAGT.

The chain is built from TRBV5-1 and TRBJ2-1; 8 nucleotides match TRBD2. CDR1 SGHRS and CDR2 YFSETQ come from the germline V gene. This CDR3 spans 13 amino acids. The ends lost 3 bases at V and 9 bases at J; junction bases unmatched: 5. The CDR3 DNA reads as TGCGCCAGCAGCTCACCGGCGGGAGGTGAGCAGTTCTTC. Protein sequence: CASSSPAGGEQFF.

CDR3: CATSDTGQARNEQFF. CDR3 in DNA: TGTGCCACCAGTGATACGGGACAGGCTAGGAATGAGCAGTTCTTC. The chain combines TRBV24-1 with TRBJ2-1; TRBD1 matches at 8 bases. In germline, CDR1 is KGHDR, CDR2 SFDVKD. V dropped 3 bases and J dropped 7; count of bases not matched to a gene: 7. This CDR3 comprises 15 residues.

In this sample, this clonotype turned up a few times. This chain joins TRBV25-1 and TRBJ2-1; TRBD2 matches 9 bases. V shed 7 bases and J 2 bases; nucleotides not matched to a gene: 3. There are 14 residues in the CDR3. CDR1 is MGHDK, CDR2 SYGVNS, per germline. CDR3 sequence reads: CASTVAGAYNEQFF. CDR3 bases: TGTGCCAGCACGGTAGCGGGAGCCTACAATGAGCAGTTCTTC.

The chain joins TRBV19 to TRBJ2-1; D is ambiguous. V was cut by 5 bases and J by 3 bases, with 8 bases left in between. The CDR3 loop spans 13 amino acids. Germline CDR1 and CDR2: LNHDA and SQIVND (reference sequence). CDR3 residues: CASSPDGYNEQFF. CDR3 sequence (DNA): TGTGCCAGTAGTCCAGACGGCTACAATGAGCAGTTCTTC. Supplemented by reference TRBV19 and TRBJ2-1, the full variable domain reads DGGITQSPKYLFRKEGQNVTLSCEQNLNHDAMYWYRQDPGQGLRLIYYSQIVNDFQKGDIAEGYSVSREKKESFPLTVTSAQKNPTAFYLCASSPDGYNEQFFGPGTRLTVL.

The chain uses TRBV20-1 and TRBJ2-7, with D possibly matching TRBD2 (6 bases). This CDR3 comprises 12 residues. Trimming took off 5 bases at V and 1 base at J, with 9 bases between the two ends. Per germline, CDR1 DFQATT and CDR2 SNEGSKA (reference sequence). For the CDR3, the DNA is TGCAGTGCTGGGACTTCTTCCTACGAGCAGTACTTC. This gives the protein CSAGTSSYEQYF.

This clonotype was seen at least ten times. The chain couples TRBV15 to TRBJ2-5; the D is unclear. CDR1 and CDR2 (germline): LNHNV, YYDKDF (reference sequence). This CDR3 is built from 13 residues. V was clipped by 4 bases and J by 5 bases, with 11 bases between them. CDR3 loop: CATSNVGWETQYF. As DNA, the CDR3 is TGTGCCACCAGCAATGTGGGCTGGGAGACCCAGTACTTC.

V gene TRBV20-1 combines with J gene TRBJ2-7; D call uncertain. The V end was cut by 3 bases, the J end by 7 bases, with 10 bases between. The CDR3 has 11 residues. CDR1 is DFQATT and CDR2 is SNEGSKA in the germline V gene (reference sequence). DNA of the CDR3: TGCAGTGCTAGTTACCTGAGTGAGCAGTACTTC. It translates to CSASYLSEQYF.

This clonotype appeared once. This chain connects TRBV9 to TRBJ2-2; TRBD2 aligns across 9 bases. The length of the CDR3 is 16 residues. Per the germline V gene, CDR1 is SGDLS and CDR2 is YYNGEE. The junction had 7 bases not matched to a gene; V was cut back by 0 bases and J by 7 bases. The CDR3 nucleotides are TGTGCCAGCAGCGTAGAAGGACTAGCGTTAGTCGGGGAGCTGTTTTTT. It is translated as CASSVEGLALVGELFF.

The chain has TRBV11-2 and TRBJ2-3, with 12 bases that match TRBD2. This CDR3 comprises 17 residues. Germline V gene lookup returns CDR1 SGHAT and CDR2 FQNNGV. V lost 5 bases and J lost 6; bases outside the gene matches: 12. CDR3 in DNA: TGTGCCAGCAGCCCTTGGACCCTAGCGGGGGGGCTTGATACGCAGTATTTT. This sequence encodes CASSPWTLAGGLDTQYF.

In its sample, this clonotype was seen many times. The chain combines TRBV6-2 or TRBV6-3 with TRBJ1-2; TRBD1 might be the D (6 bases). Germline V gene sequence: CDR1 MNHEY, CDR2 SVGEGT. This CDR3 spans 13 amino acids. V dropped 6 bases and J dropped 4 bases, with 12 bases sitting between them. CDR3 amino acids: CASSQRTVYGYTF. CDR3 bases: TGTGCCAGCAGCCAAAGGACAGTCTATGGCTACACCTTC.

This chain connects TRBV5-1 to TRBJ1-2, with 9 bases aligning to TRBD1. J was trimmed by 10 bases and V by 5 bases; bases with no gene match: 6. Looked up from germline, CDR1 is SGHRS and CDR2 is YFSETQ. The CDR3 loop spans 12 amino acids. This CDR3 is CASRVGQGDYTF. The CDR3 DNA reads TGCGCCAGCAGAGTGGGACAGGGTGACTACACCTTC.

The V call is TRBV24-1, the J call TRBJ2-7; 12 bases map to TRBD2. The J segment lost 4 bases and the V segment lost 4 bases, leaving 4 bases of the junction unmatched. Per the germline V gene, CDR1 is KGHDR and CDR2 is SFDVKD. There are 15 residues in the CDR3. DNA for the CDR3: TGTGCCACCAGTGACTCAACTAGCGGGGGGTACGAGCAGTACTTC. It codes for CATSDSTSGGYEQYF.

This clonotype appeared many times. This chain uses TRBV7-9 with TRBJ2-3, with a possible D match to TRBD2 (7 bases). Germline V lookup: CDR1 SEHNR, CDR2 FQNEAQ (reference sequence). The V gene lost 7 bases and the J gene lost 1 base, with 12 bases spanning the gap. CDR3 length: 14 amino acids. The CDR3 DNA reads as TGTGCCAGCACTCAAGGGGGGGGCACAGATACGCAGTATTTT. Translating it yields CASTQGGGTDTQYF.

The genes are TRBV5-8 and TRBJ1-2; 11 nucleotides line up with TRBD1. From germline, CDR1 is SGHTS and CDR2 YDEGEE. This CDR3 has 13 residues. J lost 8 bases, V lost 4 bases, and 4 bases had no gene match. DNA of the CDR3: TGTGCCAGCAGCCCGGACAGGGGGCGAGGCTACACCTTC. Translated: CASSPDRGRGYTF. Looking up the rest from reference TRBV5-8 and TRBJ1-2 gives the full variable domain: EAGVTQSPTHLIKTRGQQATLRCSPISGHTSVYWYQQALGLGLQFLLWYDEGEERNRGNFPPRFSGRQFPNYSSELNVNALELEDSALYLCASSPDRGRGYTFGSGTRLTVV.

This chain connects TRBV5-8 to TRBJ1-4, with D possibly matching TRBD1 (6 bases). Trimming shortened V by 4 bases and J by 7 bases, and 14 bases separated the two germline ends. The CDR3 is 14 amino acids. The germline CDR1 and CDR2 sequences are SGHTS and YDEGEE. The CDR3 nucleotides are TGTGCCAGCAGCCGGACAGTTCGCGGTGAAAAACTGTTTTTT. Protein product: CASSRTVRGEKLFF.

The V call is TRBV2, the J call TRBJ2-7; a weak D match, TRBD2 (5 bases). V dropped 6 bases and J dropped 0 bases, with 12 bases sitting between them. CDR1 and CDR2 from the germline V gene are SNHLY and FYNNEI. This CDR3 contains 14 residues. The CDR3 DNA follows: TGTGCCAGCAGATGGACTTTCCTCTCCTACGAGCAGTACTTC. It yields the protein CASRWTFLSYEQYF.

In its sample, this clonotype was seen many times. J is TRBJ2-1 and V is TRBV10-3, with TRBD2 matching over 8 bases. CDR3 length: 15 amino acids. The ends lost 2 bases at V and 2 bases at J; junction bases unmatched: 2. The V gene's germline CDR1 is ENHRY and CDR2 SYGVKD. This chain's CDR3 is CAISEREGAYNEQFF. CDR3 DNA: TGTGCCATCAGTGAGCGGGAGGGCGCCTACAATGAGCAGTTCTTC.

The sample holds a few counts of this clonotype. The rearrangement uses TRBV2 and TRBJ2-1, with D perhaps assigned TRBD1 or TRBD2 (5 bases each). Trimming shortened V by 3 bases and J by 8 bases, and 8 bases separated the two germline ends. Looked up from germline, CDR1 is SNHLY and CDR2 is FYNNEI. This CDR3 comprises 12 residues. The CDR3 DNA follows: TGTGCCAGCAGTGATCGGGGCCATGAGCAGTTCTTC. Translating gives CASSDRGHEQFF.

Comment on this clonotype: A read error may account for a junction end that differs from germline. The V and J genes are TRBV25-1 and TRBJ2-1; possibly TRBD2 for D (5 bases). CDR1 and CDR2 from the germline V gene are MGHDK and SYGVNS. CDR3 length equals 16 residues. CDR3 sequence: CASSDDYRTSYNEQFF. The CDR3 DNA reads TGCGCCAGCAGTGACGACTATAGGACTTCTTACAATGAGCAGTTCTTC.

This clonotype was recorded only once. The CDR3: CASSGRDRGPEQYF. As DNA, the CDR3 is TGTGCCAGCAGCGGCCGGGACAGGGGTCCCGAGCAGTACTTC. The chain joins TRBV9 to TRBJ2-7; 10 nucleotides align to TRBD1. CDR3 length: 14 residues. CDR1 and CDR2 from the germline V gene are SGDLS and YYNGEE. The V gene end was trimmed by 3 bases and the J gene end by 6 bases; junction bases not matched to a gene: 6.